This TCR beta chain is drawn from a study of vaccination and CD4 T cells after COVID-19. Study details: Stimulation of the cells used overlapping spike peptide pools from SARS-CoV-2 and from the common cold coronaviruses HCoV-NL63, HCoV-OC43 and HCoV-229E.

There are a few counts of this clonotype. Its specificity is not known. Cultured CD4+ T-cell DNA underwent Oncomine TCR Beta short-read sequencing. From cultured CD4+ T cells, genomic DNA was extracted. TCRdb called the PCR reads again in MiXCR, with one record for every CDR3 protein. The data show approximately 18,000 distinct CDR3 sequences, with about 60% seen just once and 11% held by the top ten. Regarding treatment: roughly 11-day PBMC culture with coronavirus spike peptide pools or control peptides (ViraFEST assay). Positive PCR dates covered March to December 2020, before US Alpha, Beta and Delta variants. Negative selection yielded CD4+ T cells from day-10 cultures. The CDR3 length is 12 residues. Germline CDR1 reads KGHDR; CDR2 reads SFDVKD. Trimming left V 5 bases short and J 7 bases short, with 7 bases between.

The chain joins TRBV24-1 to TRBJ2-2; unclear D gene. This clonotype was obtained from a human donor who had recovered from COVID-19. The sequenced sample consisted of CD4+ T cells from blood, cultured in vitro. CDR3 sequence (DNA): TGTGCCACCAGTGTTAGCAGCGGGGAGCTGTTTTTT. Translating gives CATSVSSGELFF.